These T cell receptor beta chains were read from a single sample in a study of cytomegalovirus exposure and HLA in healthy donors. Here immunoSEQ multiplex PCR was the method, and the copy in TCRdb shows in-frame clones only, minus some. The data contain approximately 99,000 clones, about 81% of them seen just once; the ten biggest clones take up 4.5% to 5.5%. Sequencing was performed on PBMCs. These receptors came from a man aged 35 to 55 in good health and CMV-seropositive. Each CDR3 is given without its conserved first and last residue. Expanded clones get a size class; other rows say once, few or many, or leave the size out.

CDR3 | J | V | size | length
ASSARQGLIAEQF | TRBJ2-1 | TRBV19 | NA | 13
ASSPLAGVTDTQY | TRBJ2-3 | TRBV6-5 | NA | 13
ASSPGTSGETTQY | TRBJ2-3 | TRBV9 | once | 13
ASSSAGVGTGELF | TRBJ2-2 | TRBV7-8 | NA | 13
ASSPLESSNQPQH | TRBJ1-5 | TRBV7-2 | NA | 13
ASRIGQLNTEAF | TRBJ1-1 | TRBV6-1 | NA | 12
ASSSPRGGGTEAF | TRBJ1-1 | TRBV5-1 | NA | 13
AWRGLRTEAF | TRBJ1-1 | TRBV30 | NA | 10
ALSGGWMNSPLH | TRBJ1-6 | TRBV30 | few | 12
ASSQLELAESNTGELF | TRBJ2-2 | TRBV4-1 | NA | 16
ASSQGQGAAGEQF | TRBJ2-1 | TRBV11-3 | NA | 13
ASRLQGGGTEAF | TRBJ1-1 | TRBV4-1 | NA | 12
AWDSLGQGADEQY | TRBJ2-7 | TRBV30 | NA | 13
AISEAKGVSYGYT | TRBJ1-2 | TRBV10-3 | NA | 13
ASSSAETTNEKLF | TRBJ1-4 | TRBV7-9 | NA | 13
ASSEWRGSYNSPLH | TRBJ1-6 | TRBV10-2 | NA | 14
ASSENLGQYQPQH | TRBJ1-5 | TRBV6-1 | NA | 13
ASSLLLALTGANVLT | TRBJ2-6 | TRBV28 | once | 15
ASSPTGETQY | TRBJ2-5 | TRBV2 | NA | 10
ASSNFGQKNIQY | TRBJ2-4 | TRBV21-1 | NA | 12
ASSFRSGYGYT | TRBJ1-2 | TRBV28 | NA | 11
ASSVALGNNSPLH | TRBJ1-6 | TRBV9 | NA | 13
ASSFSRSRTEAF | TRBJ1-1 | TRBV6-6 | NA | 12
ASSLAGASGNTIY | TRBJ1-3 | TRBV28 | NA | 13
ATSRVAGGPYEQY | TRBJ2-7 | TRBV15 | once | 13
VSLSGSVHEQY | TRBJ2-7 | TRBV28 | NA | 11
ASRGRDTDANYGYT | TRBJ1-2 | TRBV21-1 | NA | 14
ASSLDSSLEPLH | TRBJ1-6 | TRBV5-1 | NA | 12
ASRRTGGGEQY | TRBJ2-7 | TRBV5-6 | NA | 11